This passage covers 26 T cell receptor beta chains from one sample sequenced in a study of shared clonotypes between healthy human individuals (dated by TCRdb to about 2020). Libraries were constructed by the immunoSEQ multiplex PCR assay. Sourced from immuneACCESS, this table was stored by TCRdb with only in-frame sequences that have V and J called. A share of the clones is absent; for the studies checked, an unresolved V gene accounts for under half, and the remainder has no known explanation. This sample comprises roughly 2,500,000 clones, approximately 93% of them detected only once. The ten largest clones represent roughly 0.39% of the sample. What was sequenced was naive CD4+ T cells from PBMCs. According to the study, the label for this sample's cell subset or site signals: CD45RA+ positively selected. All receptors derive from a man between 18 and 29 years old in good health. Some clones in this sample may be carry-over from other donors' samples.

About this clone itself: In the same sample, other DNA sequences code for this CDR3. This rearrangement joins TRBV7-6 to TRBJ2-7; 10 bases agree with TRBD1. Germline V gene data show CDR1 as SGHVS and CDR2 as FNYEAQ. CDR3 length equals 15 residues. Trimming at V came to 0 bases and at J to 2 bases, leaving 1 base not matched to a gene. DNA for the CDR3: TGTGCCAGCAGCTTAGCCGGGACAGGGGCCTACGAGCAGTACTTC. Translating gives CASSLAGTGAYEQYF.

In DNA, the CDR3 is TGCGCCAGCAGCCCACATACGGCGACAGATACGCAGTATTTT. Translation gives CASSPHTATDTQYF. The J gene is TRBJ2-3, the V gene TRBV5-1, with unresolved D. Germline V gene sequence: CDR1 SGHRS, CDR2 YFSETQ. The CDR3 is made up of 14 amino acids. Trimming removed 4 bases from V and 3 bases from J, with 12 bases in between.

In the case of this clone: The same CDR3 is also encoded by other DNA sequences in this sample. V gene TRBV20-1 combines with J gene TRBJ2-3; D gene ambiguous. CDR3 length: 10 amino acids. Germline V gene data show CDR1 as DFQATT and CDR2 as SNEGSKA (reference sequence). V gave up 1 base and J gave up 6 bases, with 2 bases separating them. For the CDR3, the DNA is TGCAGTGCTAGAGTTGATACGCAGTATTTT. The encoded protein is CSARVDTQYF.

Comment on this clone: Other DNA variants within this sample encode the same CDR3. The chain is built from TRBV6-1 and TRBJ2-7, with D possibly being TRBD1 or TRBD2 (5 bases each). Germline-derived CDR1 and CDR2 are MNHNS and SASEGT. The CDR3 is 14 residues long. V lost 3 bases and J lost 2, with 11 bases in between. The CDR3 sequence: CASSEGPPPYEQYF. The CDR3 DNA is TGTGCCAGCAGTGAGGGACCTCCACCCTACGAGCAGTACTTC.

This sequence joins TRBV10-3 and TRBJ1-2; possible D gene TRBD1, 5 bases. Looked up from germline, CDR1 is ENHRY and CDR2 is SYGVKD. V lost 2 bases to trimming and J lost 2 bases, with 15 bases between them. This CDR3 has 16 residues. Written as DNA, the CDR3 is TGTGCCATCAGTGAGATACGGACAAATCTAAACTATGGCTACACCTTC. Amino acid sequence: CAISEIRTNLNYGYTF.

The chain uses TRBV5-1 and TRBJ1-1; D unclear. Trimming pared 2 bases from V and 6 bases from J, leaving 11 bases between. The CDR3 consists of 13 residues. Germline V CDR1 and CDR2: SGHRS, YFSETQ. The CDR3 region has the DNA TGCGCCAGCAGCTTCCCCGGGGAGCCTGAAGCTTTCTTT. It codes for CASSFPGEPEAFF.

The J gene is TRBJ2-3, the V gene TRBV4-2; TRBD2 matches 9 bases. V lost 1 base and J lost 1; bases outside the gene matches: 6. This CDR3 is built from 17 residues. Germline V CDR1 and CDR2: LGHNA, YNFKEQ. The CDR3 is CASSQGLAGRGTDTQYF. CDR3 nucleotides: TGTGCCAGCAGCCAAGGCCTAGCGGGAAGGGGCACAGATACGCAGTATTTT.

The chain combines TRBV7-2 with TRBJ1-4; no firm D call. The CDR3 covers 14 residues. The V and J ends lost 7 bases and 6 bases respectively, with 15 bases between them. From germline, CDR1 is SGHTA and CDR2 FQGNSA. The CDR3 sequence is CASTHPVDYEKLFF. CDR3 nucleotides: TGTGCCAGCACCCACCCGGTTGACTATGAAAAACTGTTTTTT.

This clone was detected only a few times. V and J are TRBV19 and TRBJ1-1; tentative D call: TRBD1 (5 bases). Between the trimmed V and J ends, which lost 10 bases and 1 base, there was a span of 13 bases. Looked up from germline, CDR1 is LNHDA and CDR2 is SQIVND (reference sequence). There are 13 residues in the CDR3. CDR3 nucleotide sequence: TGTGCCACCCTGGCGAGGGGGAACACTGAAGCTTTCTTT. The encoded protein is CATLARGNTEAFF.

The genes are TRBV7-6 and TRBJ2-7; 9 bases are shared with TRBD1. V was clipped by 0 bases and J by 0 bases; unmatched bases: 6. CDR1 and CDR2 (germline): SGHVS, FNYEAQ. The CDR3 totals 17 residues. Written as DNA, the CDR3 is TGTGCCAGCAGCTTAGCTGCTACAGGGGGCTACTCCTACGAGCAGTACTTC. Its translation is CASSLAATGGYSYEQYF.

This clone has more than one count but fewer than ten. V is TRBV5-6 and J is TRBJ1-1, with D perhaps TRBD1 (5 bases). Germline values: CDR1 SGHDT, CDR2 YYEEEE. V lost 2 bases and J 7 bases, leaving 12 bases between the germline ends. This CDR3 has 13 amino acids. The CDR3 region has the DNA TGTGCCAGCAGCTTTGAAAGACAGAGTGAAGCTTTCTTT. This gives the protein CASSFERQSEAFF.

J is TRBJ2-5 and V is TRBV7-8; D ambiguous. Trimming cost V 1 base and J 3 bases, with 6 bases left between them. Germline V gives CDR1 SGHVS, CDR2 FQNEAQ. This CDR3 region has 13 residues. The CDR3 here is CASSLGVEETQYF. In nucleotides, the CDR3 is TGTGCCAGCAGCTTAGGGGTAGAAGAGACCCAGTACTTC.

The chain carries TRBV5-6 and TRBJ2-7; 9 bases agree with TRBD1. CDR3 size: 14 residues. With 4 bases clipped from V and 6 bases from J, the junction kept 8 bases outside the gene matches. The germline CDR1 and CDR2 sequences are SGHDT and YYEEEE. The CDR3 reads CASSAGTGLGEQYF. The CDR3 DNA follows: TGTGCCAGCAGCGCCGGGACAGGGTTAGGCGAGCAGTACTTC.

The chain has TRBV10-1 and TRBJ1-2; 8 nucleotides agree with TRBD1. The CDR3 is 13 amino acids. Germline V gives CDR1 WNHNN, CDR2 SYGVQD (reference sequence). The V segment lost 5 bases and the J segment 2 bases; nucleotides outside the gene matches: 1. Written as DNA, the CDR3 is TGCGCCAGCAGTAGGACAGGGAACTATGGCTACACCTTC. Translated: CASSRTGNYGYTF.

Only one count was recorded for this clone. The rearrangement links TRBV11-2 to TRBJ1-1, with D possibly matching TRBD1 (6 bases). Trimming shortened V by 0 bases and J by 5 bases, and 28 bases separated the two germline ends. Germline-derived CDR1 and CDR2 are SGHAT and FQNNGV. The length of the CDR3 is 20 residues. The CDR3 coding sequence is TGTGCCAGCAGCTTAGATGCCCTCGGTGCAGGGGCGCTCAAACGAACTGAAGCTTTCTTT. It is translated as CASSLDALGAGALKRTEAFF.

The chain recombines TRBV19 with TRBJ1-2; D possibly corresponds to TRBD1 (6 bases). Per germline, CDR1 LNHDA and CDR2 SQIVND (reference sequence). The CDR3 loop spans 13 amino acids. V was shortened by 5 bases and J by 5 bases, with 12 bases between the two germline ends. The CDR3 spells CASSPWTAYGYTF. CDR3 nucleotides: TGTGCCAGTAGTCCTTGGACAGCTTATGGCTACACCTTC.

The chain couples TRBV5-8 to TRBJ2-3; 7 nucleotides match TRBD1. The CDR3 runs 14 residues. CDR1 is SGHTS and CDR2 is YDEGEE in the germline V gene. V lost 5 bases and J lost 2; bases outside the gene matches: 5. The CDR3 DNA reads as TGTGCCAGCAGAGGGGGCCTTCACACAGATACGCAGTATTTT. This encodes CASRGGLHTDTQYF.

The chain is built from TRBV28 and TRBJ2-4; D not resolved. Germline CDR1 MDHEN, CDR2 SYDVKM. The germline V and J ends were trimmed by 2 bases and 7 bases, with 6 bases remaining between them. The CDR3 extends over 12 amino acids. The CDR3 DNA sequence: TGTGCCAGCAGTTTAGGGCCCAACATTCAGTACTTC. It yields the protein CASSLGPNIQYF.

This clone appeared a single time. The V gene is TRBV7-9, the J gene TRBJ1-1; the D is unclear. Looked up from germline, CDR1 is SEHNR and CDR2 is FQNEAQ (reference sequence). With 2 bases removed from V and 0 bases from J, the gap between germline ends came to 7 bases. This CDR3 comprises 14 residues. DNA of the CDR3: TGTGCCAGCAGCTTACCTGACATGAACACTGAAGCTTTCTTT. Its translation: CASSLPDMNTEAFF.

The chain joins TRBV7-7 to TRBJ2-2; D possibly matches TRBD1 or TRBD2 (5 bases each). V was shortened by 3 bases and J by 0 bases, with 14 bases between the two germline ends. Germline V gene sequence: CDR1 SSHAT, CDR2 FNYEAQ (reference sequence). The CDR3 is 17 residues long. CDR3 protein: CASSFRPGTANTGELFF. The CDR3 nucleotides are TGTGCCAGCAGCTTTCGGCCCGGGACGGCGAACACCGGGGAGCTGTTTTTT.

In this sample, this clone turned up a few times. The chain combines TRBV29-1 with TRBJ1-1; TRBD1 matches at 9 bases. This CDR3 is 15 amino acids long. Trimming removed 4 bases from V and 1 base from J; junction bases left unmatched: 7. The germline V gene has CDR1 SQVTM and CDR2 ANQGSEA. This CDR3 is CSVAGSDRGNTEAFF. The CDR3 DNA follows: TGCAGCGTTGCGGGTTCGGACAGGGGGAACACTGAAGCTTTCTTT.

The genes are TRBV15 and TRBJ2-1; weak D call: TRBD1 (6 bases). This CDR3 region has 17 residues. The germline CDR1 and CDR2 sequences are LNHNV and YYDKDF (reference sequence). Trimming removed 0 bases at V and 4 bases at J, with 16 bases between. For the CDR3, the DNA is TGTGCCACCAGCAGAGATCGAGGGGGAAAGGGGTACAATGAGCAGTTCTTC. It encodes CATSRDRGGKGYNEQFF.

This clone has a handful of counts. The chain joins TRBV6-1 to TRBJ1-5; D is uncertain. The length of the CDR3 is 15 residues. The germline gives CDR1 MNHNS, CDR2 SASEGT. V lost 3 bases, J lost 4 bases, and 13 bases lay in between. In DNA, the CDR3 is TGTGCCAGCAGTGACTGGCAGAAGACGAATCAGCCCCAGCATTTT. Translated, it gives CASSDWQKTNQPQHF.

Only one count was recorded for this clone. The rearrangement links TRBV27 to TRBJ2-7; 7 bases map to TRBD1. This CDR3 is 15 amino acids long. Trimming removed 5 bases from V and 0 bases from J; junction bases left unmatched: 7. Germline loops: CDR1 MNHEY, CDR2 SMNVEV (reference sequence). CDR3 loop: CASSVQGISSYEQYF. The CDR3 nucleotides read TGTGCCAGCAGTGTACAGGGGATTAGCTCCTACGAGCAGTACTTC.

The chain combines TRBV5-1 with TRBJ2-3, with D perhaps matching TRBD2 (5 bases). Germline assignment: CDR1 SGHRS and CDR2 YFSETQ. CDR3 length equals 16 residues. V gave up 0 bases and J gave up 0 bases, with 11 bases separating them. The CDR3 region is CASSLGGSTSTDTQYF. Here the CDR3 DNA reads TGCGCCAGCAGCTTGGGAGGGAGTACTAGCACAGATACGCAGTATTTT.

The genes are TRBV5-4 and TRBJ1-2; the D gene is possibly TRBD1 (5 bases). The CDR3 has 16 amino acids. Germline assignment: CDR1 SGHNT and CDR2 YYREEE (reference sequence). V was shortened by 0 bases and J by 0 bases, with 12 bases between the two germline ends. This chain's CDR3 is CASSLEAWGANYGYTF. DNA for the CDR3: TGTGCCAGCAGCTTGGAAGCCTGGGGGGCTAACTATGGCTACACCTTC.